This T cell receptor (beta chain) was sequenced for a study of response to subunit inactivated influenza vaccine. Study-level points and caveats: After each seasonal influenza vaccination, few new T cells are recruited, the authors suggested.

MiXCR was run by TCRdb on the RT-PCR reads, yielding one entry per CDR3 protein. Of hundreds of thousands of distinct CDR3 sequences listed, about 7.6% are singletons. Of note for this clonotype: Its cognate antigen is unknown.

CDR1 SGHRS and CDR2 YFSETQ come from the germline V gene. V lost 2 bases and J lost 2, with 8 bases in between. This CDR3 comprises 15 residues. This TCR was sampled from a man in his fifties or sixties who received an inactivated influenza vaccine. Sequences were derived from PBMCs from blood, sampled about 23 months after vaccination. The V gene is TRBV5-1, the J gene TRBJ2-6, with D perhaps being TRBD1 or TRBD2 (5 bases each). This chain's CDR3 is CASSLKGPGANVLTF. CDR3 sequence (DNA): TGCGCCAGCAGCTTAAAGGGACCTGGGGCCAACGTCCTGACTTTC.